This T cell receptor beta chain was sequenced during a study of blood T cell repertoires in COVID-19. The germline V gene has CDR1 MNHEY and CDR2 SVGAGI. Trimming cost V 8 bases and J 3 bases, with 15 bases left between them. The CDR3 is made up of 14 amino acids. This table comes from immunoSEQ multiplex PCR, and its TCRdb copy is limited to in-frame clones, with some not included. This sample yields some 370,000 clones, of which around 92% are seen a single time; 1% to 1.5% belongs to the top ten. The rearrangement joins TRBV6-5 to TRBJ2-3; D is perhaps TRBD2 (5 bases). The sequence was collected from a man between 40 and 49 years old with acute or convalescent COVID-19. Material: peripheral blood. CDR3 in amino acids: CASAEGAGTDTQYF. CDR3 bases: TGTGCCAGCGCCGAAGGTGCGGGTACAGATACGCAGTATTTT.